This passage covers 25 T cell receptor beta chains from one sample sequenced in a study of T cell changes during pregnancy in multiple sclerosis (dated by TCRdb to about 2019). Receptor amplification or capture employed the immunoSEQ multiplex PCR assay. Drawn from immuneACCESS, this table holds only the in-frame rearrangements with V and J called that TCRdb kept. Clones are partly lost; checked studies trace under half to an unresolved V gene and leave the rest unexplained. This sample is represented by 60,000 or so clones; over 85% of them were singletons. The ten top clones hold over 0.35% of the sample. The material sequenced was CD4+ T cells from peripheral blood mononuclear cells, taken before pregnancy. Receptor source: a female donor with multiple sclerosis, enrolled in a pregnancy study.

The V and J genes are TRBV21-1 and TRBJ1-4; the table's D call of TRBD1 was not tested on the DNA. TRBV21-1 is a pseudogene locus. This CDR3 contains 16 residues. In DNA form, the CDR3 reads TGTGCCAGCAGCAAAGATTCCCCGGACAGTAGTGGAAAACTGTTTTTT. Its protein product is CASSKDSPDSSGKLFF.

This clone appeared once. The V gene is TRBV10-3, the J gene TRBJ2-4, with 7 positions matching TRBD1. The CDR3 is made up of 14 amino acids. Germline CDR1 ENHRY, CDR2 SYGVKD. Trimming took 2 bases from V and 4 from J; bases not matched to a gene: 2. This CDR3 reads CAISEGTVKNIQYF. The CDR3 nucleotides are TGTGCCATCAGTGAGGGGACAGTTAAAAACATTCAGTACTTC.

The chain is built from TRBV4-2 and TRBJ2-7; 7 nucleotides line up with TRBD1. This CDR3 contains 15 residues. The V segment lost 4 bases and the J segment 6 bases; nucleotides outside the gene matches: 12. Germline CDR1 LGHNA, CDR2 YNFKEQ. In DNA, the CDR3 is TGTGCCAGCAGCCCAAGACAGGGAGCTCCGTTCGAGCAGTACTTC. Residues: CASSPRQGAPFEQYF.

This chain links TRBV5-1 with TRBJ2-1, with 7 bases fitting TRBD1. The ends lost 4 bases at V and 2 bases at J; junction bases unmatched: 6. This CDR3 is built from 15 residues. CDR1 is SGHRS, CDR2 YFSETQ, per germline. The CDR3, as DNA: TGCGCCAGCAGCCCCGCCGGGACAGCCTACAATGAGCAGTTCTTC. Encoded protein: CASSPAGTAYNEQFF. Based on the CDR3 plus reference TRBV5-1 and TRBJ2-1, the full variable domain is KAGVTQTPRYLIKTRGQQVTLSCSPISGHRSVSWYQQTPGQGLQFLFEYFSETQRNKGNFPGRFSGRQFSNSRSEMNVSTLELGDSALYLCASSPAGTAYNEQFFGPGTRLTVL.

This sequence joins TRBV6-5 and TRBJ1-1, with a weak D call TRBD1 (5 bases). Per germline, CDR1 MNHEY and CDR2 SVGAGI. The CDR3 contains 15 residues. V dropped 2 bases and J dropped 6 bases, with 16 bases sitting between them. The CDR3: CASSYVGQGNAEAFF. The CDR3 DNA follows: TGTGCCAGCAGTTACGTCGGGCAGGGTAACGCTGAAGCTTTCTTT.

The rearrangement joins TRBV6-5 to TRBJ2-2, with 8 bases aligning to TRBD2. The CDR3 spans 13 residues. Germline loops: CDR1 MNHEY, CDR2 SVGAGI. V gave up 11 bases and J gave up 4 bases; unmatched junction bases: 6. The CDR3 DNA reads TGTGCCTGTCGGCGGGGGGCCACCGGGGAGCTGTTTTTT. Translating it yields CACRRGATGELFF.

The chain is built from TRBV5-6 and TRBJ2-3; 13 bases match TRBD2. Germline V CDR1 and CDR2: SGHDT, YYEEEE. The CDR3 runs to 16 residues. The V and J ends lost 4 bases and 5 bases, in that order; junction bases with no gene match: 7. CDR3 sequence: CASSLGLAGTKDTQYF. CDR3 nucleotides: TGTGCCAGCAGCCTGGGACTAGCGGGAACCAAAGATACGCAGTATTTT.

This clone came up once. This CDR3 reads CASSLVGRAGGPRTQYF. CDR3 DNA: TGTGCCAGCAGCTTGGTAGGTCGAGCGGGAGGCCCTCGTACGCAGTATTTT. V and J are TRBV5-4 and TRBJ2-3; 9 bases agree with TRBD2. This CDR3 has 17 amino acids. V gave up 0 bases and J gave up 8 bases; unmatched junction bases: 13. Germline V gives CDR1 SGHNT, CDR2 YYREEE (reference sequence).

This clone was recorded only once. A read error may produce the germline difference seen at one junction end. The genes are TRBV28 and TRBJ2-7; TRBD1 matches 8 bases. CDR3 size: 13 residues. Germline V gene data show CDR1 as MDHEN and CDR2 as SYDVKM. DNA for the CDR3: TGTGCCAGCAGTTCAGGACAGGGTTTAAAGGACGTTTTC. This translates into CASSSGQGLKDVF. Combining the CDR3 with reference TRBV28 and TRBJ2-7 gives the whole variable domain DVKVTQSSRYLVKRTGEKVFLECVQDMDHENMFWYRQDPGLGLRLIYFSYDVKMKEKGDIPEGYSVSREKKERFSLILESASTNQTSMYLCASSSGQGLKDVFGPGTRLTVT.

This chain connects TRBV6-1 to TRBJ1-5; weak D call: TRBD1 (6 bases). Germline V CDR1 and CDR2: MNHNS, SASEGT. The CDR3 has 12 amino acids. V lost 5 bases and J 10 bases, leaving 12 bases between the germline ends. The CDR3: CASSKQGLPQHF. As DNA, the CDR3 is TGTGCCAGCAGTAAACAGGGCTTACCCCAGCATTTT.

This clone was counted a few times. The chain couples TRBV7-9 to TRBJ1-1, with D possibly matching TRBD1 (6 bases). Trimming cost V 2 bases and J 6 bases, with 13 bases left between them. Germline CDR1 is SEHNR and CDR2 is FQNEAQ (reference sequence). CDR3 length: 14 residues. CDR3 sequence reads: CASSLMGAEPEAFF. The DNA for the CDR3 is TGTGCCAGCAGCTTAATGGGGGCTGAACCTGAAGCTTTCTTT.

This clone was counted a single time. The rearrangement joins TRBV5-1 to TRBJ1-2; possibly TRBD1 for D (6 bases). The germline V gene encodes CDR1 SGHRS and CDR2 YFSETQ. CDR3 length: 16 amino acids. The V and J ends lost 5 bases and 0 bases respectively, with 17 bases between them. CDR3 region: CASRPGTPLSNYGYTF. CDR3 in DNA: TGCGCCAGCAGACCCGGGACACCCCTCTCTAACTATGGCTACACCTTC.

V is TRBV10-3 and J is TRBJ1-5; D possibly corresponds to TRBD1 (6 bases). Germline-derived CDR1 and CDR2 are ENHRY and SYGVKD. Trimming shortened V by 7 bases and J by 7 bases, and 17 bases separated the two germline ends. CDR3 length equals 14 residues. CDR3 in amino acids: CAINNGGARQPQHF. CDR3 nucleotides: TGTGCCATCAACAACGGGGGGGCTAGACAGCCCCAGCATTTT.

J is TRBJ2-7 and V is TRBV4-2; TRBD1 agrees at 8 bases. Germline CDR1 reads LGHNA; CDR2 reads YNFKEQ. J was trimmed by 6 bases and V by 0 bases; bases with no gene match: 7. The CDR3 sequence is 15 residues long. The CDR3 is CASSQDQGAPREQYF. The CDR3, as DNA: TGTGCCAGCAGCCAAGACCAGGGGGCGCCCCGCGAGCAGTACTTC.

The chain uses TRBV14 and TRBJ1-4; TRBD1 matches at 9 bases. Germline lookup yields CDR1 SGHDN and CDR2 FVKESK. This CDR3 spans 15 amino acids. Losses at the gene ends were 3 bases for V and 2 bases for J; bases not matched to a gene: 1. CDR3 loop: CASSQDRGTNEKLFF. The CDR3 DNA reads TGTGCCAGCAGCCAGGACAGGGGTACTAATGAAAAACTGTTTTTT.

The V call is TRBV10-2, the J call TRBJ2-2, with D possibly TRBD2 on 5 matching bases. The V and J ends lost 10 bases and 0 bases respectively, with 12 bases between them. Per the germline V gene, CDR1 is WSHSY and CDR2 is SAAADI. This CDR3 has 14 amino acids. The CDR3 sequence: CATNEGANTGELFF. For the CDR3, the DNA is TGCGCCACAAACGAGGGAGCGAACACCGGGGAGCTGTTTTTT.

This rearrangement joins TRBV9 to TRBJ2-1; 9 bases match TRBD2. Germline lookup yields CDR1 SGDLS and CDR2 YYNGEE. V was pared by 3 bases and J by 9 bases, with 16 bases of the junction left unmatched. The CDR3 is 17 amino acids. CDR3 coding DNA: TGTGCCAGCAGCGAGCGGCTGGTAGCGGGAGTAGTGGGTGAGCAGTTCTTC. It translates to CASSERLVAGVVGEQFF.

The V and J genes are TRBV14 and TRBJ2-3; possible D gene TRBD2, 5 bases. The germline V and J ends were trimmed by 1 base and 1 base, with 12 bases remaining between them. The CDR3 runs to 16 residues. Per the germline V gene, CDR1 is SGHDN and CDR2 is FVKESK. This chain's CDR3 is CASSQGRGSRTDTQYF. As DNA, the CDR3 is TGTGCCAGCAGCCAAGGCCGTGGGAGCCGCACAGATACGCAGTATTTT. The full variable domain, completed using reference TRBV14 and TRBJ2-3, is EAGVTQFPSHSVIEKGQTVTLRCDPISGHDNLYWYRRVMGKEIKFLLHFVKESKQDESGMPNNRFLAERTGGTYSTLKVQPAELEDSGVYFCASSQGRGSRTDTQYFGPGTRLTVL.

The CDR3 here is CASSPTGLVSYEQYF. Here the CDR3 DNA reads TGTGCCAGCAGCCCCACAGGGTTAGTTAGCTACGAGCAGTACTTC. The chain joins TRBV5-6 to TRBJ2-7; D is perhaps TRBD1 (6 bases). The CDR3 is made up of 15 amino acids. Trimming stripped 4 bases from V and 3 bases from J, with 17 bases between. Germline V gene lookup returns CDR1 SGHDT and CDR2 YYEEEE.

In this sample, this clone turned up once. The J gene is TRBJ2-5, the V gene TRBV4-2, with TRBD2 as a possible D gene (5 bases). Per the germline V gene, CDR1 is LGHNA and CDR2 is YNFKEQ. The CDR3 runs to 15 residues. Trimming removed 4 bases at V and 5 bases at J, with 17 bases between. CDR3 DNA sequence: TGTGCCAGCAGCCCTACGGAGAGGGAAGGGGAGACCCAGTACTTC. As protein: CASSPTEREGETQYF.

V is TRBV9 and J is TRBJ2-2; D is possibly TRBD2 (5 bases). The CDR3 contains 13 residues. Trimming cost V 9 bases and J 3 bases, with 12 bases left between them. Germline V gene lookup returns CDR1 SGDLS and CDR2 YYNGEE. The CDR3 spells CATRRVDTGELFF. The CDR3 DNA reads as TGTGCCACCCGGCGGGTGGACACCGGGGAGCTGTTTTTT.

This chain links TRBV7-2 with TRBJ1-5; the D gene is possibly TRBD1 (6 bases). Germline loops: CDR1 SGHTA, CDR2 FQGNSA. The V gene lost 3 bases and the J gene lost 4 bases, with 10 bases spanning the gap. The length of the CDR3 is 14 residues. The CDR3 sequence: CASSFITGNQPQHF. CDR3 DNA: TGTGCCAGCAGCTTTATTACAGGGAATCAGCCCCAGCATTTT.

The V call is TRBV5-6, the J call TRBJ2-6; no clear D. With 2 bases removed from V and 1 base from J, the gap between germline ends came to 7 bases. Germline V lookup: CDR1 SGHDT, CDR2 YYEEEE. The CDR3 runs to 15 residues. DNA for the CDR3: TGTGCCAGCAGCTTCCAGGTATCTGGGGCCAACGTCCTGACTTTC. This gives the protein CASSFQVSGANVLTF.

In nucleotides, the CDR3 is TGTGCCAGCAGCTTATCCCTCTTATCCGGGAGCAATGAGCAGTTCTTC. Its translation is CASSLSLLSGSNEQFF. The chain uses TRBV11-2 and TRBJ2-1; the D gene is possibly TRBD2 (6 bases). The V gene's germline CDR1 is SGHAT and CDR2 FQNNGV. The V gene lost 2 bases and the J gene lost 6 bases, with 17 bases spanning the gap. The CDR3 is 16 amino acids.

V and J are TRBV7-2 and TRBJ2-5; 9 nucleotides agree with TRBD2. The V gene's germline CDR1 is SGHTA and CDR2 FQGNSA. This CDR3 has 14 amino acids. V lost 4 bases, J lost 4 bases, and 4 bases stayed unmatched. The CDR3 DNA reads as TGTGCCAGCAGCTCTATAGCGGGAGTAGAGACCCAGTACTTC. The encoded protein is CASSSIAGVETQYF.